This entry lists 28 T cell receptor beta chains sequenced from one sample in a study of T cell responses to AZD1222 COVID-19 vaccine. Sequencing used immunoSEQ multiplex PCR; TCRdb keeps in-frame clones, though not all of them. The data hold 140,000 or so clones, with around 90% observed a single time. The material was peripheral blood, obtained on day 0 of AZD1222 vaccination. These receptors were collected from an adult in good health.

The chain combines TRBV19 with TRBJ1-1, with 8 bases aligning to TRBD1. The J segment lost 11 bases and the V segment lost 3 bases, leaving 14 bases of the junction unmatched. Germline CDR1 and CDR2: LNHDA and SQIVND (reference sequence). CDR3 size: 15 residues. CDR3 region: CASSIRPQGAGEAFF. CDR3 coding DNA: TGTGCCAGTAGTATTCGGCCCCAGGGGGCGGGTGAGGCTTTCTTT.

This clone was counted a single time. The CDR3 spells CASSPPTGGGSTEAFF. DNA of the CDR3: TGTGCCAGCTCACCACCCACAGGGGGCGGGTCCACTGAAGCTTTCTTT. V and J are TRBV18 and TRBJ1-1; 9 nucleotides line up with TRBD1. V shed 0 bases and J 4 bases; nucleotides not matched to a gene: 6. Germline V gene sequence: CDR1 KGHSH, CDR2 LQKENI. This CDR3 has 16 residues. Using reference TRBV18 and TRBJ1-1 for the parts outside the CDR3, the full variable domain is NAGVMQNPRHLVRRRGQEARLRCSPMKGHSHVYWYRQLPEEGLKFMVYLQKENIIDESGMPKERFSAEFPKEGPSILRIQQVVRGDSAAYFCASSPPTGGGSTEAFFGQGTRLTVV.

The J gene is TRBJ2-7, the V gene TRBV28; 10 bases map to TRBD2. This CDR3 has 15 residues. CDR1 is MDHEN and CDR2 is SYDVKM in the germline V gene. The V and J ends lost 5 bases and 7 bases, in that order; junction bases with no gene match: 11. The CDR3 region is CASSQPSLAGVEQYF. The CDR3 region has the DNA TGTGCCAGCAGTCAACCCAGTCTAGCGGGGGTTGAGCAGTACTTC.

The rearrangement links TRBV25-1 to TRBJ2-7; 7 nucleotides align to TRBD2. V lost 3 bases to trimming and J lost 7 bases; unmatched junction nucleotides: 12. The CDR3 totals 15 residues. Germline V gives CDR1 MGHDK, CDR2 SYGVNS. The chain's CDR3 is CASSDRTTLREEQYF. The CDR3 nucleotides are TGTGCCAGCAGTGATCGGACAACCCTGCGGGAGGAGCAGTACTTC.

The chain carries TRBV19 and TRBJ2-6; D may be TRBD1 (5 bases). V lost 5 bases and J lost 10, with 15 bases in between. The germline V gene encodes CDR1 LNHDA and CDR2 SQIVND (reference sequence). This CDR3 comprises 14 residues. The chain's CDR3 is CASSQGDNKNVLTF. Written as DNA, the CDR3 is TGTGCCAGTAGTCAAGGGGATAACAAGAACGTCCTGACTTTC.

The V and J genes are TRBV6-5 and TRBJ2-7, with D perhaps given as TRBD1 or TRBD2 (6 bases each). Per germline, CDR1 MNHEY and CDR2 SVGAGI. CDR3 length: 15 residues. The V and J ends lost 5 bases and 5 bases respectively, with 19 bases between them. CDR3 in DNA: TGTGCCAGCAGTCTAGAGGGGGGTTCGGTCGACGAGCAGTACTTC. Encoded protein: CASSLEGGSVDEQYF.

The rearrangement links TRBV4-1 to TRBJ1-5; a possible D gene is TRBD1 (5 bases). CDR3 length: 15 amino acids. Germline-derived CDR1 and CDR2 are MGHRA and YSYEKL. The ends were cut back, 2 bases at V and 6 bases at J, with 14 bases in the middle. Written as DNA, the CDR3 is TGCGCCAGCAGCCAATCCAGGGATAAACTTCAGCCCCAGCATTTT. As protein: CASSQSRDKLQPQHF.

In DNA, the CDR3 is TGTGCCAGCACTCCAGGTTTCCTACTCTATGGCTACACCTTC. Translated: CASTPGFLLYGYTF. This rearrangement joins TRBV6-5 to TRBJ1-2; D is undetermined. Trimming removed 7 bases from V and 4 bases from J, with 16 bases in between. Germline V CDR1 and CDR2: MNHEY, SVGAGI. The length of the CDR3 is 14 residues.

The J gene is TRBJ1-4, the V gene TRBV11-2; D gene ambiguous. The V end was cut by 5 bases, the J end by 6 bases, with 7 bases between. The CDR3 is 12 amino acids. Germline V gene data show CDR1 as SGHAT and CDR2 as FQNNGV. DNA for the CDR3: TGTGCCAGCAGCCCAGTCTATGAAAAACTGTTTTTT. This translates into CASSPVYEKLFF.

The rearrangement links TRBV14 to TRBJ2-5, with TRBD1 matching over 11 bases. Germline V gene sequence: CDR1 SGHDN, CDR2 FVKESK. The CDR3 totals 15 residues. V lost 4 bases to trimming and J lost 5 bases; unmatched junction nucleotides: 6. The CDR3 loop is CASSPGQGAGETQYF. The DNA for the CDR3 is TGTGCCAGCAGCCCTGGACAGGGGGCCGGGGAGACCCAGTACTTC.

The J gene is TRBJ2-3, the V gene TRBV6-5; 14 nucleotides agree with TRBD2. This CDR3 is built from 14 residues. Trimming at V came to 6 bases and at J to 4 bases, leaving 0 bases not matched to a gene. Germline CDR1 reads MNHEY; CDR2 reads SVGAGI. CDR3 protein: CASRGLAGADTQYF. For the CDR3, the DNA is TGTGCCAGCAGGGGACTAGCGGGGGCAGATACGCAGTATTTT.

This chain uses TRBV7-3 with TRBJ1-5; D call uncertain. Trimming removed 2 bases from V and 7 bases from J, with 9 bases in between. The germline V gene has CDR1 SGHTA and CDR2 FQGTGA. The CDR3 loop spans 13 amino acids. CDR3 nucleotide sequence: TGTGCCAGCAGCTTAGATTTCAAGCAGCCCCAGCATTTT. Its translation is CASSLDFKQPQHF.

The chain couples TRBV2 to TRBJ1-5; 11 bases match TRBD1. There are 15 residues in the CDR3. Germline CDR1 is SNHLY and CDR2 is FYNNEI. DNA of the CDR3: TGTGTAACAGCGAGGGACAGGGGGGGCAATCAGCCCCAGCATTTT. This translates into CVTARDRGGNQPQHF.

This clone was seen only a few times. The chain combines TRBV19 with TRBJ2-1; tentatively, D is TRBD2 (5 bases). This CDR3 comprises 11 residues. Trimming stripped 7 bases from V and 11 bases from J, with 12 bases between. Germline CDR1 and CDR2: LNHDA and SQIVND (reference sequence). This CDR3 is CASIRGIKQFF. CDR3 DNA: TGTGCCAGTATTCGGGGTATTAAGCAGTTCTTC.

This clone was seen more than once but under ten times. The DNA of the CDR3 is TGTGCCAGCAGCTCATCGGGACTCAACTTCTACGAGCAGTACTTC. Protein product: CASSSSGLNFYEQYF. This rearrangement joins TRBV7-2 to TRBJ2-7; tentative D call: TRBD2 (6 bases). Germline CDR1 SGHTA, CDR2 FQGNSA. This CDR3 has 15 residues. Trimming stripped 4 bases from V and 3 bases from J, with 16 bases between.

The chain recombines TRBV6-5 with TRBJ1-5; no reliable D call. Germline V CDR1 and CDR2: MNHEY, SVGAGI. V was cut by 9 bases and J by 3 bases, with 12 bases left in between. CDR3 length: 13 residues. CDR3 sequence (DNA): TGTGCCAGTAATCATGGACCCAATCAGCCCCAGCATTTT. As protein: CASNHGPNQPQHF.

The chain couples TRBV27 to TRBJ1-1; D perhaps matches TRBD1 (6 bases). Trimming shortened V by 9 bases and J by 3 bases, and 14 bases separated the two germline ends. Germline CDR1 reads MNHEY; CDR2 reads SMNVEV (reference sequence). This CDR3 contains 13 residues. CDR3 sequence (DNA): TGTGCCAGTGGGGGCTTTCGGGACACTGAAGCTTTCTTT. As protein: CASGGFRDTEAFF.

The chain combines TRBV6-4 with TRBJ1-5, with 9 bases matching TRBD1. Trimming cost V 7 bases and J 4 bases; bases outside gene matches: 14. The CDR3 is 17 amino acids. Germline CDR1 MRHNA, CDR2 SNTAGT. The CDR3 is CASIQELGQGKNQPQHF. The DNA of the CDR3 is TGTGCCAGCATCCAAGAACTGGGACAGGGAAAAAATCAGCCCCAGCATTTT.

The genes are TRBV6-2 or TRBV6-3 and TRBJ2-3, with 11 positions matching TRBD2. Germline CDR1 and CDR2: MNHEY and SVGEGT. The V gene end was trimmed by 6 bases and the J gene end by 6 bases; junction bases not matched to a gene: 11. The CDR3 totals 16 residues. This chain's CDR3 is CASSLGLAGGGDTQYF. For the CDR3, the DNA is TGTGCCAGCAGCCTCGGGCTAGCGGGGGGTGGGGATACGCAGTATTTT.

The V call is TRBV3-1 (or the pseudogene TRBV3-2), the J call TRBJ2-3; 12 bases are a match to TRBD2. This CDR3 has 19 amino acids. After removal of 2 bases from V and 2 bases from J, the junction contained 11 bases not matched to a gene. Germline V lookup: CDR1 LGHDT, CDR2 YNNKEL (reference sequence). The CDR3 DNA reads TGTGCCAGCAGCCAACTGACTAGCGGGGGCCCCCCTATCACAGATACGCAGTATTTT. Its translation: CASSQLTSGGPPITDTQYF.

The chain has TRBV19 and TRBJ2-1; the D gene is possibly TRBD1 (6 bases). V dropped 4 bases and J dropped 9 bases, with 10 bases sitting between them. CDR1 and CDR2 (germline): LNHDA, SQIVND (reference sequence). The CDR3 runs 12 residues. CDR3 in amino acids: CASSNTGLEQFF. The CDR3 bases are TGTGCCAGTAGTAACACAGGGCTTGAGCAGTTCTTC.

This rearrangement joins TRBV6-1 to TRBJ1-2; no definite D call. This CDR3 spans 14 amino acids. Trimming took off 0 bases at V and 3 bases at J, with 8 bases between the two ends. CDR1 MNHNS and CDR2 SASEGT come from the germline V gene. The CDR3 coding sequence is TGTGCCAGCAGTGAAGCGTCTCCTCACTATGGCTACACCTTC. This translates into CASSEASPHYGYTF.

The J gene is TRBJ2-1, the V gene TRBV9, with TRBD2 identical over 9 bases. Germline lookup yields CDR1 SGDLS and CDR2 YYNGEE. The CDR3 runs 16 residues. The junction had 5 bases not matched to a gene; V was cut back by 0 bases and J by 4 bases. CDR3 sequence reads: CASSVVGGGVYNEQFF. CDR3 bases: TGTGCCAGCAGCGTAGTTGGCGGGGGGGTTTACAATGAGCAGTTCTTC.

The chain is built from TRBV6-2 or TRBV6-3 and TRBJ2-5; D gene unclear. Deletions cut 2 bases from V and 4 bases from J, with 8 bases between. The CDR3 is 13 residues long. The V gene's germline CDR1 is MNHEY and CDR2 SVGEGT. DNA of the CDR3: TGTGCCAGCAGTTACGCGCCGACAGAGACCCAGTACTTC. Translating it yields CASSYAPTETQYF.

The V call is TRBV28, the J call TRBJ2-2; TRBD1 agrees at 7 bases. The germline gives CDR1 MDHEN, CDR2 SYDVKM. The CDR3 is 19 residues long. V shed 2 bases and J 7 bases; nucleotides not matched to a gene: 19. The CDR3 region is CASSLGRSSDRVFHGELFF. The CDR3, as DNA: TGTGCCAGCAGTTTAGGAAGGAGCTCCGACAGGGTCTTTCACGGGGAGCTGTTTTTT.

This clone was seen once. The J gene is TRBJ1-4, the V gene TRBV18; D perhaps matches TRBD1 (5 bases). The CDR3 covers 14 residues. Trimming took 10 bases from V and 7 from J, leaving 19 bases between them. Germline-derived CDR1 and CDR2 are KGHSH and LQKENI. In DNA form, the CDR3 reads TGTGCCAACCGACGGCAGGGATCAGGTGAAAAACTGTTTTTT. Residues: CANRRQGSGEKLFF.

The chain has TRBV4-3 and TRBJ1-2; the D gene is possibly TRBD1 (5 bases). The germline CDR1 and CDR2 sequences are LGHNA and YSLEER. There are 14 residues in the CDR3. The ends were cut back, 1 base at V and 2 bases at J, with 8 bases in the middle. CDR3 region: CASSQVQGNYGYTF. DNA of the CDR3: TGCGCCAGCAGCCAAGTCCAGGGCAACTATGGCTACACCTTC.

In this sample, this clone turned up once. This sequence joins TRBV5-1 and TRBJ1-5; weak D call: TRBD1 (6 bases). V lost 0 bases and J 6 bases, leaving 16 bases between the germline ends. The CDR3 is 16 amino acids. CDR1 and CDR2 from the germline V gene are SGHRS and YFSETQ. The CDR3 sequence is CASSLVPGDAVQPQHF. For the CDR3, the DNA is TGCGCCAGCAGCTTGGTTCCAGGGGATGCAGTTCAGCCCCAGCATTTT.